The 26 T cell receptor beta chains below were found in one sample sequenced in a study of cytomegalovirus exposure and HLA in healthy donors. Primers for the PCR totalled 60 Vbeta and 13 Jbeta. Assay used: immunoSEQ multiplex PCR; TCRdb lists only in-frame clones, some missing. The sample records roughly 100,000 clones, just over 75% being singletons. The sample comprised PBMCs. These receptors came from a man aged 40-49 years in good health and CMV-seropositive.

The rearrangement links TRBV5-6 to TRBJ1-4; D gene unclear. The CDR3 consists of 15 residues. Trimming cost V 2 bases and J 8 bases, with 16 bases left between them. Germline V gives CDR1 SGHDT, CDR2 YYEEEE. The CDR3 here is CASSFGFSGGEKLFF. CDR3 in DNA: TGTGCCAGCAGCTTTGGGTTCTCGGGCGGGGAAAAACTGTTTTTT.

V usage is TRBV7-2 and J usage is TRBJ2-5, with D perhaps matching TRBD2 (6 bases). Germline CDR1 and CDR2: SGHTA and FQGNSA. The CDR3 extends over 15 amino acids. Deletions cut 5 bases from V and 1 base from J, with 14 bases between. DNA for the CDR3: TGTGCCAGCAGCCCGGGGGATTTTCTCCAAGAGACCCAGTACTTC. Residues: CASSPGDFLQETQYF.

The chain links TRBV19 to TRBJ1-5; D remains ambiguous. Germline CDR1 LNHDA, CDR2 SQIVND (reference sequence). V lost 6 bases, J lost 6 bases, and 15 bases lay in between. The length of the CDR3 is 14 residues. The CDR3 DNA sequence: TGTGCCAGTAGGAGACCACCGGAGGGTCAGCCCCAGCATTTT. This sequence encodes CASRRPPEGQPQHF.

The chain carries TRBV4-3 and TRBJ2-7, with 9 nucleotides matching TRBD1. CDR3 size: 15 residues. Trimming took 1 base from V and 0 from J; bases not matched to a gene: 1. The germline gives CDR1 LGHNA, CDR2 YSLEER. The CDR3 DNA follows: TGCGCCAGCAGCCAAGGGACAGGGGCCTCCTACGAGCAGTACTTC. It yields the protein CASSQGTGASYEQYF.

The J gene is TRBJ2-1, the V gene TRBV5-1; the match to TRBD2 covers 7 bases. The CDR3 runs to 14 residues. Looked up from germline, CDR1 is SGHRS and CDR2 is YFSETQ. J was trimmed by 1 base and V by 5 bases; bases with no gene match: 3. DNA for the CDR3: TGCGCCAGCAGGGTAGCGGGTTCCTACAATGAGCAGTTCTTC. Its translation: CASRVAGSYNEQFF.

This clone turned up a few times. The chain couples TRBV18 to TRBJ1-3; D perhaps matches TRBD1 (5 bases). CDR3 length: 18 residues. V dropped 0 bases and J dropped 2 bases, with 17 bases sitting between them. Looked up from germline, CDR1 is KGHSH and CDR2 is LQKENI. CDR3 DNA: TGTGCCAGCTCACCACCGGGGCAGGGCCCTTACGCTGGAAACACCATATATTTT. Protein product: CASSPPGQGPYAGNTIYF. The full variable domain, its missing parts supplied by reference TRBV18 and TRBJ1-3, is NAGVMQNPRHLVRRRGQEARLRCSPMKGHSHVYWYRQLPEEGLKFMVYLQKENIIDESGMPKERFSAEFPKEGPSILRIQQVVRGDSAAYFCASSPPGQGPYAGNTIYFGEGSWLTVV.

Notes on this clone: Its ends do not fully match the called genes, so a read error is possible. The gene calls are TRBV7-7 and TRBJ2-3, with 8 nucleotides matching TRBD2. Germline V gene sequence: CDR1 SSHAT, CDR2 FNYEAQ (reference sequence). The CDR3 extends over 15 amino acids. CDR3 sequence reads: CASSTGGEGGNTQYF. The CDR3 region has the DNA TGTGCTAGCAGCACCGGGGGGGAGGGAGGAAATACGCAGTATTTT.

This chain uses TRBV7-2 with TRBJ2-5, with a weak D call TRBD1 (8 bases). Germline CDR1 reads SGHTA; CDR2 reads FQGNSA. The CDR3 is 14 residues long. The V end was cut by 5 bases, the J end by 4 bases, with 14 bases between. The CDR3 nucleotides read TGTGCCAGCAGCATTACAGGGGGGGGAGAGACCCAGTACTTC. Amino acid sequence: CASSITGGGETQYF.

The CDR3 here is CASSSTGHGYTF. The CDR3 region has the DNA TGTGCCAGCAGCTCAACAGGCCATGGCTACACCTTC. This chain connects TRBV7-6 to TRBJ1-2, with D perhaps matching TRBD1 (5 bases). The length of the CDR3 is 12 residues. The V and J ends lost 4 bases and 6 bases respectively, with 9 bases between them. The germline gives CDR1 SGHVS, CDR2 FNYEAQ.

This clone is a singleton in its sample. This chain links TRBV7-6 with TRBJ2-3; 10 bases are a match to TRBD2. This CDR3 is 19 amino acids long. V was pared by 1 base and J by 1 base, with 11 bases of the junction left unmatched. Germline V gene lookup returns CDR1 SGHVS and CDR2 FNYEAQ. Written as DNA, the CDR3 is TGTGCCAGCAGCTTAGTTGGGCTAGCGGGGGCGCATGGCACAGATACGCAGTATTTT. Encoded protein: CASSLVGLAGAHGTDTQYF.

This chain connects TRBV28 to TRBJ1-3, with TRBD1 as a possible D gene (5 bases). Between the trimmed V and J ends, which lost 3 bases and 0 bases, there was a span of 9 bases. The CDR3 covers 15 residues. Germline values: CDR1 MDHEN, CDR2 SYDVKM. CDR3: CASSFLQGSGNTIYF. The CDR3 DNA follows: TGTGCCAGCAGTTTTCTTCAGGGCTCTGGAAACACCATATATTTT. The variable domain in full, with the rest retrieved from reference TRBV28 and TRBJ1-3, is DVKVTQSSRYLVKRTGEKVFLECVQDMDHENMFWYRQDPGLGLRLIYFSYDVKMKEKGDIPEGYSVSREKKERFSLILESASTNQTSMYLCASSFLQGSGNTIYFGEGSWLTVV.

This clone came up a few times. The gene calls are TRBV7-2 and TRBJ2-3; 14 bases fit TRBD2. J lost 2 bases, V lost 5 bases, and 9 bases had no gene match. Germline V gene sequence: CDR1 SGHTA, CDR2 FQGNSA. CDR3 length equals 18 residues. The CDR3 DNA reads TGTGCCAGCAGCCCCGGACTAGCGGGGGGTCTCCTCACAGATACGCAGTATTTT. It translates to CASSPGLAGGLLTDTQYF.

J is TRBJ1-4 and V is TRBV19; 8 bases fit TRBD1. The CDR3 has 17 amino acids. With 4 bases clipped from V and 1 base from J, the junction kept 8 bases outside the gene matches. Looked up from germline, CDR1 is LNHDA and CDR2 is SQIVND (reference sequence). CDR3 in DNA: TGTGCCAGTAGTACGGGGACAGGAGTGTTAACTAATGAAAAACTGTTTTTT. Its translation: CASSTGTGVLTNEKLFF.

This clone was seen just once. This chain connects TRBV6-5 to TRBJ1-1; 7 bases are a match to TRBD1. Trimming at V came to 8 bases and at J to 5 bases, leaving 8 bases not matched to a gene. The CDR3 has 13 amino acids. Germline V gene lookup returns CDR1 MNHEY and CDR2 SVGAGI. The CDR3 here is CASGTAERTEAFF. Here the CDR3 DNA reads TGTGCCAGCGGGACAGCCGAGAGGACTGAAGCTTTCTTT.

As DNA, the CDR3 is TGTGCCAGTAGTAGGGGGGACAGCTACGAGCAGTACTTC. It codes for CASSRGDSYEQYF. The V gene is TRBV19, the J gene TRBJ2-7; possible D gene TRBD1, 7 bases. Germline V gene sequence: CDR1 LNHDA, CDR2 SQIVND (reference sequence). This CDR3 comprises 13 residues. V lost 4 bases, J lost 3 bases, and 10 bases lay in between. The variable domain in full, completed from reference TRBV19 and TRBJ2-7, reads DGGITQSPKYLFRKEGQNVTLSCEQNLNHDAMYWYRQDPGQGLRLIYYSQIVNDFQKGDIAEGYSVSREKKESFPLTVTSAQKNPTAFYLCASSRGDSYEQYFGPGTRLTVT.

Of note for this clone: The germline gene is not matched at one end of the junction; a read error may be the cause. The genes are TRBV2 and TRBJ2-5; 9 bases fit TRBD2. The CDR3 has 15 residues. Germline CDR1 is SNHLY and CDR2 is FYNNEI. The CDR3 DNA is TGTGCCAGCAGGGAAGCGGGAGGTATAAGGGAGACCCAGTACTTC. Its translation: CASREAGGIRETQYF.

This chain links TRBV30 with TRBJ2-5; D not resolved. V was pared by 2 bases and J by 5 bases, with 15 bases between. CDR3 size: 14 residues. Germline CDR1 is GTSNPN and CDR2 is SVGIG (reference sequence). The CDR3: CAWSSGRGGETQYF. DNA of the CDR3: TGTGCCTGGAGTAGTGGTCGAGGTGGGGAGACCCAGTACTTC.

The genes are TRBV2 and TRBJ2-7; D may be TRBD1 (5 bases). This CDR3 is built from 12 residues. V was shortened by 2 bases and J by 10 bases, with 12 bases between the two germline ends. CDR1 and CDR2 from the germline V gene are SNHLY and FYNNEI. CDR3 DNA sequence: TGTGCCAGCAGTGAATTAGGGGTTGGTCAGTACTTC. Protein: CASSELGVGQYF.

The chain employs TRBV6-5 and TRBJ2-7; no firm D call. V lost 7 bases, J lost 3 bases, and 13 bases lay in between. Per the germline V gene, CDR1 is MNHEY and CDR2 is SVGAGI. This CDR3 comprises 13 residues. CDR3 sequence: CASTGPTGYEQYF. The CDR3 nucleotides are TGTGCCAGCACCGGTCCCACGGGCTACGAGCAGTACTTC.

This chain links TRBV20-1 with TRBJ1-2, with unresolved D. V dropped 1 base and J dropped 5 bases, with 5 bases sitting between them. The CDR3 runs to 11 residues. Germline V lookup: CDR1 DFQATT, CDR2 SNEGSKA (reference sequence). CDR3 in DNA: TGCAGTGCTAGAGCGGGATATGGCTACACCTTC. It encodes CSARAGYGYTF.

The V call is TRBV28, the J call TRBJ1-5, with 9 bases aligning to TRBD1. Germline V lookup: CDR1 MDHEN, CDR2 SYDVKM. The CDR3 runs 16 residues. Unmatched junction bases numbered 13, after V lost 7 bases and J lost 6 bases. The CDR3 coding sequence is TGTGCCAGCACCCGCCCACAGGGGGCTATGGGTCAGCCCCAGCATTTT. Protein: CASTRPQGAMGQPQHF.

The genes are TRBV11-2 and TRBJ1-2; D is uncertain. CDR1 and CDR2 from the germline V gene are SGHAT and FQNNGV. CDR3 length equals 15 residues. Trimming took off 3 bases at V and 3 bases at J, with 14 bases between the two ends. CDR3 in amino acids: CASSFRPEGDYGYTF. The CDR3 DNA sequence: TGTGCCAGCAGCTTCCGGCCCGAGGGAGACTATGGCTACACCTTC.

This clone has more than one count but fewer than ten. This chain links TRBV2 with TRBJ2-3, with 7 nucleotides matching TRBD1. Looked up from germline, CDR1 is SNHLY and CDR2 is FYNNEI. CDR3 length equals 14 residues. The trim removed 7 bases at V and 4 bases at J, leaving 8 bases unmatched. The CDR3 DNA sequence: TGTGCCAGCAAGACAGGGAGTGCTGCAGATACGCAGTATTTT. Translated, it gives CASKTGSAADTQYF.

The chain carries TRBV18 and TRBJ1-1; maybe TRBD1 (5 bases). The V gene's germline CDR1 is KGHSH and CDR2 LQKENI. This CDR3 has 13 residues. With 5 bases removed from V and 5 bases from J, the gap between germline ends came to 12 bases. CDR3 residues: CASSWDSGTEAFF. The CDR3 DNA is TGTGCCAGCTCATGGGACTCAGGGACTGAAGCTTTCTTT.

The chain joins TRBV5-4 to TRBJ2-2; 12 nucleotides agree with TRBD2. Per the germline V gene, CDR1 is SGHNT and CDR2 is YYREEE (reference sequence). CDR3 length equals 18 residues. Unmatched junction bases numbered 5, after V lost 0 bases and J lost 2 bases. The chain's CDR3 is CASSLGLAGEGNTGELFF. CDR3 nucleotide sequence: TGTGCCAGCAGCTTGGGACTAGCGGGAGAAGGTAACACCGGGGAGCTGTTTTTT.

Notes on this clone: A junction boundary mismatches the germline segment, possibly from a read error. The chain combines TRBV2 with TRBJ2-6; 7 bases align to TRBD1. The CDR3 has 14 residues. Germline V gene data show CDR1 as SNHLY and CDR2 as FYNNEI. The CDR3 coding sequence is TGTGCCAGCAGGGACAGGTCTGGGGCCAACGGCCTGACTTTC. Protein sequence: CASRDRSGANGLTF.